This T cell receptor beta chain originates from a study of PD-1 blockade in classical Hodgkin lymphoma. Sample share makes this clone large (0.1 to 1%). The target antigen is unknown. Assay used: immunoSEQ multiplex PCR; TCRdb lists only in-frame clones, some missing. The sample records under 9,000 clones, about four fifths being singletons. Documented time point: cycle 4 day 1 (C4D1), after six to seven weeks of nivolumab. No patient escaped relapse after autologous stem cell transplantation, and brentuximab vedotin exposure varied. CD8+ T cells were isolated from thawed PBMCs by magnetic negative selection. Deletions cut 3 bases from V and 2 bases from J, with 15 bases between. The CDR3 sequence is 15 residues long. The germline gives CDR1 SGDLS, CDR2 YYNGEE. Whole-study findings and limits: When set against healthy donors, newly diagnosed patients were reported to show lower baseline TCR diversity.

This specimen consisted of CD8+ T cells from blood, obtained before the fourth cycle of nivolumab. The receptor was derived from a human donor with classical Hodgkin lymphoma. The rearrangement joins TRBV9 to TRBJ2-7; possible D gene TRBD1, 6 bases. This CDR3 is CASSAETGPTYEQYF. The CDR3 DNA is TGTGCCAGCAGCGCCGAGACAGGACCAACCTACGAGCAGTACTTC.